This T cell receptor (beta chain) was sequenced during a study of OX40 agonist ivuxolimab in advanced cancers. Turning to the overall study: Ivuxolimab, which targeted the costimulatory receptor OX40 (CD134), was an agonistic, fully human IgG2 monoclonal antibody. Among the roughly 52 dose-escalation patients, around 20 had hepatocellular carcinoma, roughly 15 melanoma, 9 renal cell carcinoma and 9 head and neck cancer. The point of sequencing TCRbeta in the periphery was to test whether ivuxolimab changed TCR sequence diversity and drove clonal T-cell expansion. The paper covers the monotherapy dose-escalation part of the phase I ivuxolimab trial, which included N of about 56 patients. In the dose-escalation cohort, approximately 80% of patients were male, and the mean age was 60 years with a range of about 20 to 80. Partial responses were achieved by three dose-escalation patients, of whom one had hepatocellular carcinoma and two had cutaneous melanoma. Intravenous ivuxolimab was administered to patients every 2 weeks at six dose levels: 0.01, 0.1, 0.3, 1.5, 3 and 10 mg/kg. Patients were allowed to have had prior anti-PD-1, anti-PD-L1 or anti-CTLA-4 therapy, and approximately 43% of the dose-escalation patients had previously received checkpoint inhibitors.

Relative to germline, V is 3 bases shorter and J is 6 bases shorter, with 12 bases between their ends. The germline V gene (reference sequence) gives CDR1 as LNHDA and CDR2 as SQIVND. Inclusive of the bounding cysteine and phenylalanine, the CDR3 is 15 residues long. The sequence is cut down to CDR3 DNA, 45 bases in frame from base 1. As regards this clone: No cognate antigen has been identified for it. No base-level quality is on record; no much larger clone is a single base apart.

To sequence the TCRbeta CDR3 region, genomic DNA was isolated from the sorted cells. TCRbeta CDR3 regions were sequenced using the immunoSEQ Assay. TCRdb re-hosts the immuneACCESS table, in-frame sequences only. Its copies lack some clones; in the studies checked, an unresolved V gene accounts for under half of them, and the cause for the rest is not known. The sample has fewer than 25,000 clones on record, approximately 89% of them singletons. The top ten clones comprise approximately 16% of the sample. The paper as a whole reports these results and caveats: Low levels of normalized T-cell clonal expansion were also seen in some patients who did not respond. At doses of 0.1 to 3.0 mg/kg, clonal expansion of both CD4+ and CD8+ T cells in blood was seen between baseline and week 6. After ivuxolimab, expanded clones were on average more numerous among CD8+ T cells than among CD4+ T cells. Antigen specificity was not determined for the clonally expanded peripheral T cells. Partial responders in the 0.1-3.0 mg/kg groups had among the lowest normalized peripheral clonal expansion, especially among CD8+ T cells.

Patients with a history of autoimmune disease or receiving systemic immunosuppression were excluded from the trial. Peripheral blood for TCR sequencing was collected from all dose cohorts at baseline, on cycle 4 day 1, and on cycle 7 day 1. Samples were obtained from an open-label, multicenter, first-in-human phase I dose-escalation trial of ivuxolimab. Adults with locally advanced or metastatic melanoma, renal cell carcinoma, hepatocellular carcinoma or head and neck squamous cell carcinoma were enrolled in the trial. Before TCR sequencing, CD4+ T cells and CD8+ T cells were sorted from peripheral blood as separate populations.

The specimen comprised CD4+ or CD8+ T cells sorted from blood, sampled in a trial of the OX40 agonist ivuxolimab. The receptor chain draws on TRBV19 and TRBJ1-6; TRBD1 could be the D gene, as 5 bases match. The TCR comes from an adult with an advanced solid tumor such as melanoma, head and neck, liver or kidney cancer. The bases read TGTGCCAGTAGTATCTTGGCAGGGTTTAATTCACCCCTCCACTTT. It encodes CASSILAGFNSPLHF.